One TCR beta chain is described in this entry. Which antigen it targets is not known. Unmatched junction bases come to 3, with V trimmed by 5 bases and J by 7 bases. The germline V gene specifies SQVTM as CDR1 and ANQGSEA as CDR2. The CDR3, cysteine through phenylalanine, is 13 amino acids long. Only the CDR3 DNA stays, 39 bases, in frame from base 1. In total, around 600 healthy bone marrow donors made up the cohort. At the time of sampling, all cohort members were nominally healthy, though unrecorded immune exposures were likely present. The donor was CMV seronegative and was included in the group of a few hundred seronegative cohort members. A peripheral blood sample was provided by each donor, and peripheral blood mononuclear cells were used for TCR beta sequencing. Genomic DNA extraction from the blood cell samples was performed with the Qiagen DNeasy Blood Extraction Kit. The library was obtained by the immunoSEQ multiplex PCR assay. For the multiplex PCR, a mixture combining 60 forward primers for TCR Vbeta segments and 13 reverse primers for TCR Jbeta segments was used. A multiplex PCR assay on genomic DNA amplified the CDR3 region of rearranged TCR beta genes. The amplified TCR beta libraries were sequenced on the Illumina HiSeq System as 87-base-pair reads. On the study's bioinformatics: A later analysis counted about 80 million unique TCR beta chains across the 500 to 850 repertoires, and approximately 11 million of these chains were shared by at least two donors. A nearest-neighbor algorithm error-corrected the raw reads and collapsed the reads into unique sequences, merging closely related sequences to remove PCR and sequencing errors. CDR3 sequences were aligned to IMGT reference sequences to assign V, D and J gene segments. For a sequence to be retained, at least a six-nucleotide match to both a V gene segment and a J gene segment was required. A rearrangement counted as productive if the CDR3 had no stop codons and remained in frame with V and J, and every other rearrangement counted as non-productive. CDR3 was defined according to IMGT convention as the region running from the second conserved V-encoded cysteine to the conserved J-encoded phenylalanine. In an earlier analysis of around 640 of the donors, sequences lacking an unambiguous match to a single V gene segment were excluded. In an earlier analysis of 587 of the donors, V segments were called functional above 56.7% productive rearrangements and were called segregating when the between-donor standard deviation exceeded 5%. To diagnose cytomegalovirus status from the catalog of TCR beta chain sequences, a statistical classification framework was built. In a later analysis, V and J genes were assigned by comparing TCR nucleotide sequences against IMGT/GENE-DB human TR gene sequences. In a later analysis, CDR3 sequences and most-parsimonious VDJ recombination scenarios were assigned using the TCRdist pipeline. In a later analysis, every TCR beta chain was defined by the combination of its CDR3 amino acid sequence and its V-gene family, and reads without a unique V-gene family were dropped. In a later analysis, some 600 highly shared, low-generation-probability nucleotide sequences were removed to address suspected cross-contamination and a sequencing artifact. For each public chain, a later analysis derived a clonal expansion index from normalized ranks of inferred template counts within each repertoire. Generation probabilities in a later analysis came from a VDJ recombination model fitted to out-of-frame rearrangements, and those results were checked against IGoR. In a later analysis, hypergeometric tests were used to score TCR-TCR, TCR-HLA and TCR-CMV co-occurrence, with a repertoire-size bias correction applied to TCR pairs. In a later analysis, false discovery rates were estimated by permuting HLA or CMV assignments 20 times. A later analysis grouped co-occurring TCRs with DBSCAN, adding TCRdist sequence similarity when clustering within HLA-allele-positive subsets. For co-occurrence clustering, repertoires with fewer than 30,000 or more than 120,000 public chains were excluded, along with a handful of repertoires with anomalous nucleotide sharing. In its TCRdb copy, this immuneACCESS table keeps in-frame sequences only and misses some clones. Where compared with another copy, unresolved V genes explain less than half of these, and the others have no known cause. V and J calls and clone size are those listed in that table; D and trimming were worked out from the DNA. The sample's clone listing holds approximately 80,000 clones. Approximately 1.1% of the sample goes to the ten largest clones.

These data come from a study of cytomegalovirus exposure and HLA in healthy donors (dated by TCRdb to the late 2010s). General notes on the study: An earlier analysis of roughly 500 of the donors reported 250 to 300 Gb of sequence data and 117 million unique TCR beta sequences from some 180 million T cells. An early release covering roughly 640 HLA-typed donors comprised about 310 gigabases of sequencing data and tens of millions of unique TCR sequences. Of the approximately 400 genotyped donors, about 80% fell in the genetic ancestry cluster associated with self-reported Caucasian donors. The aim of the study was to test whether cataloging public T cell receptors could identify signatures of past pathogen exposure. Using immunosequencing, the study profiled T cell repertoires from fewer than 700 subjects and related those repertoires to cytomegalovirus serostatus. In addition to the first cohort of 650 to 750 subjects, a separate validation cohort of 120 different subjects was used. To predict cytomegalovirus infection status, the study combined high-throughput TCR immunosequencing, statistical association of individual TCRs with disease status, and machine learning. A later analysis re-analyzed previously published TCR beta repertoires from 660 or so donors and added high-resolution HLA genotyping to study TCR occurrence patterns. In the later analysis, no new phenotypic data were used to find candidate immune exposures; instead, reliance was placed on TCR beta sequences and their occurrence across donors. An earlier analysis of nearly 600 of the donors applied high-throughput TCR beta sequencing to assess whether each TCR beta V gene segment acted as functional or pseudogenic. Alongside the repertoire data, information on donor age, sex, ethnicity and CMV serostatus was compiled. Genome-wide SNP genotypes for about 65% of the roughly 670 donors were used in a later genetic analysis, which treated that subset as a discovery cohort. Every discovery cohort repertoire had been produced on one sequencing platform. HLA typing covered class I and class II loci at four-digit resolution. The number of typed donors differed by locus: roughly 629-640 for A, B, C, DRB1 and DQB1; 522 for DQA1; around 580 for DPA1; and some 470 for DPB1. Because of strong linkage in the cohort, roughly 5 DR-DQ haplotypes were treated as single units for association and clustering. On average, around 200,000 unique TCR beta nucleotide sequences were sequenced per donor among roughly 430 genotyped donors of the cohort, with roughly 19% of those sequences being non-productive. Paper-wide results and their limitations: Across donors, most TCR sequences were observed very rarely, whereas some public TCRs were present in many individuals. Several of the top co-occurrence clusters appeared to be linked to parvovirus B19, influenza, CMV and Epstein-Barr virus, according to a later analysis. According to the authors, the approach could potentially be generalized to other disease states and immunological phenotypes. This cohort had only TCR beta chains sequenced, and the lack of alpha or paired-chain data limited which features could be detected. The classifier was reported to diagnose cytomegalovirus status with high specificity and sensitivity in both the original and validation cohorts. Correlated functional status among segregating V segments might be attributable to linkage disequilibrium, but an unknown experimental factor could not be ruled out. The study listed approximately 160 TCR beta chains as associated with cytomegalovirus. The presence/absence analyses assumed that sequencing depth was roughly uniform across donors, and that assumption may not be true. In a later genetic analysis, fewer N-insertions in productive TCRs were reported among donors in an Asian-associated ancestry cluster than the roughly 640-donor mean. Assigning TCR associations to individual alleles was difficult when HLA alleles, especially DR and DQ, strongly co-occurred. For the cohort, immune exposure information was limited to CMV serostatus. A further reported finding was that TCR beta sequences accurately predicted the HLA-A and HLA-B alleles for most subjects in the first cohort. An association between a missense DCLRE1C variant and V-gene and J-gene trimming of TCR beta chains was found in a later genetic analysis and replicated in an independent cohort. A cluster of highly shared sequence variants was judged likely to be a technical artifact of the sequencing pipeline. According to a later analysis, most CMV-associated TCR beta chains appeared to be HLA-restricted, and the HLA associations seemed to be driven largely by CMV exposure. In a later analysis, TCR association rates were found to vary across HLA loci, with the most associated TCRs seen for DRB1 alleles and the fewest for HLA-C alleles. Because some donors lacked HLA typing at each locus, the association tests relied only on the typed subset. Some IMGT-functional V segments, including TRBV6-2 and TRBV6-3, could not be told apart with the 87-base-pair reads, so those segments were excluded. An earlier analysis of approximately 570 of the donors showed that most TCR beta V segments appeared in productive rearrangements either about 87% or about 30% of the time, which broadly matched IMGT annotations. A later analysis found that HLA-associated TCR beta chains were more clonally expanded and had lower generation probabilities than equally common non-associated chains. At a false discovery rate of 0.05, a later analysis linked 16,951 TCR beta sequences to specific HLA alleles. The earlier analysis of approximately 560 of the donors excluded approximately 15 rarely observed V segments, including chromosome 9 orphons, because counts were too low. A few of the identified cytomegalovirus-associated TCR beta chains were confirmed in vitro to be specific for cytomegalovirus antigens.

Sequencing was performed on PBMCs. The TCR sequence derives from a woman aged 25 to 39 in good health and CMV-seronegative. The rearrangement combines TRBV29-1 with TRBJ1-4, with 11 bases aligning to TRBD1. The DNA sequence is as follows: TGCAGCGTTCCCGGGACAGGGGGTGAAAAACTGTTTTTT. Its protein product is CSVPGTGGEKLFF.